This T cell receptor (beta chain) came from a study of T cells in Graves' hyperthyroidism and ophthalmopathy. Amplified TCR beta CDR3 regions came from RNA transcripts. TCR CDR3 underwent first-round RT-PCR with the HTBI primer set. TCRdb reanalysed the multiplex PCR reads using MiXCR and keeps one entry per CDR3 protein. The sample includes 250,000 to 350,000 distinct CDR3 sequences, around 15% of them seen just once. V lost 12 bases and J 5 bases, leaving 14 bases between the germline ends. The CDR3 has 12 amino acids. Germline lookup yields CDR1 KGHDR and CDR2 SFDVKD. This TCR was recovered from a woman aged 55 to 70 with Graves' ophthalmopathy. The sample consisted of blood. The rearrangement uses TRBV24-1 and TRBJ2-3; possibly TRBD2 for D (7 bases). The DNA for the CDR3 is TGTGCCTCCCGGGGGGCGGGAGATACGCAGTATTTT. It translates to CASRGAGDTQYF.